The clone carrying this T cell receptor beta chain showed up just a few times. In germline, CDR1 is SNHLY, CDR2 FYNNEI. Germline trimming cut 3 bases from V and 0 bases from J; bases unmatched to any gene: 4. The CDR3 contains 16 residues. TCRdb ran MiXCR on the 5' RACE reads and lists one entry per CDR3 protein. The table has hundreds of thousands of distinct CDR3 sequences, more than 15% seen once. These data come from a study of T-cell memory formation after mild COVID-19. The clonotype originates from a man aged 18 to 30 who had mild COVID-19 (a few samples of this study predate the infection). Cell type and time point are not known. V usage is TRBV2 and J usage is TRBJ2-3; 9 nucleotides align to TRBD2. The sequencing input was PBMCs or a T cell subset sorted from them (not recorded which). CDR3 coding DNA: TGTGCCAGCAGTGATCCTAGCGGGGAGAGCACAGATACGCAGTATTTT. This translates into CASSDPSGESTDTQYF.